Listed below are T cell receptor beta chains from one sample, sequenced in a study of blood T cell repertoires in COVID-19. The assay was immunoSEQ multiplex PCR, and TCRdb's table has in-frame clones only and misses some. The sample yields about 190,000 clones, approximately 81% seen once. Sequenced: peripheral blood. These receptors came from a woman of 80 years or more with acute or convalescent COVID-19. CDR3s include the opening cysteine and the closing phenylalanine or tryptophan. A D gene is named only where the DNA matches it firmly. Clone sizes are given selectively: once, few, many, or a class where the clone is expanded.

length: 13
D: TRBD1
V: TRBV12-3/TRBV12-4
J: TRBJ1-2
size: .
CDR3: CASSTGVNYGYTF
DNA: TGTGCCAGCAGTACAGGGGTAAACTATGGCTACACCTTC

length: 14
D: TRBD1
V: TRBV11-1
J: TRBJ1-1
size: .
CDR3: CASSLGQGAMKTFF
DNA: TGTGCCAGCAGCTTGGGACAGGGGGCGATGAAAACTTTCTTT

length: 14
D: .
V: TRBV18
J: TRBJ2-5
size: .
CDR3: CASHRGLDQETQYF
DNA: TGTGCCAGCCACCGGGGACTCGACCAAGAGACCCAGTACTTC

length: 18
D: TRBD1
V: TRBV30
J: TRBJ2-3
size: .
CDR3: CAWSVRDRGFSFPDTQYF
DNA: TGTGCCTGGAGTGTACGCGACAGGGGGTTCTCATTTCCAGATACGCAGTATTTT

length: 16
D: TRBD2
V: TRBV9
J: TRBJ2-3
size: .
CDR3: CASSTGTTTLGNTQYF
DNA: TGTGCCAGCAGTACCGGGACTACAACCCTGGGGAATACGCAGTATTTT

length: 14
D: .
V: TRBV28
J: TRBJ1-2
size: .
CDR3: CASSSGVTNYGYTF
DNA: TGTGCCAGCAGTTCAGGTGTGACAAACTATGGCTACACCTTC

length: 16
D: .
V: TRBV4-3
J: TRBJ1-5
size: .
CDR3: CASSQEVGRAYQPQHF
DNA: TGCGCCAGCAGCCAAGAAGTTGGGCGAGCTTATCAGCCCCAGCATTTT

length: 16
D: TRBD1
V: TRBV6-6
J: TRBJ1-5
size: .
CDR3: CASSSHRDSYNQPQHF
DNA: TGTGCCAGCAGTTCCCACCGGGACAGTTACAATCAGCCCCAGCATTTT

length: 15
D: .
V: TRBV24-1
J: TRBJ2-3
size: .
CDR3: CATSDPTYRPDTQYF
DNA: TGTGCCACCAGTGACCCTACCTACAGACCAGATACGCAGTATTTT

length: 14
D: .
V: TRBV20-1
J: TRBJ1-1
size: .
CDR3: CSASWPAGNTEAFF
DNA: TGCAGTGCTAGTTGGCCGGCAGGGAACACTGAAGCTTTCTTT

length: 15
D: TRBD1
V: TRBV15
J: TRBJ1-4
size: .
CDR3: CATSRRTGKREKLFF
DNA: TGTGCCACCAGCCGAAGGACAGGGAAGCGAGAAAAACTGTTTTTT

length: 22
D: .
V: TRBV20-1
J: TRBJ2-2
size: .
CDR3: CSASEASTSPSAIFSVVRELFF
DNA: TGCAGTGCTAGTGAGGCCAGCACGTCGCCGTCAGCGATATTTAGCGTTGTGCGGGAGCTGTTTTTT

length: 14
D: .
V: TRBV7-2
J: TRBJ1-3
size: .
CDR3: CASTLLAGGNTIYF
DNA: TGTGCCAGCACCCTCCTTGCGGGGGGAAACACCATATATTTT

length: 14
D: .
V: TRBV5-6
J: TRBJ1-5
size: once
CDR3: CASSLRVSNQPQHF
DNA: TGTGCCAGCAGCCTCAGGGTTAGCAATCAGCCCCAGCATTTT

length: 13
D: TRBD1
V: TRBV2
J: TRBJ1-5
size: .
CDR3: CATGTGSNQPQHF
DNA: TGTGCTACGGGGACAGGGAGCAATCAGCCCCAGCATTTT

length: 16
D: TRBD2
V: TRBV7-2
J: TRBJ2-3
size: .
CDR3: CASSLGLAGVTDTQYF
DNA: TGTGCCAGCAGCTTAGGACTAGCGGGAGTCACAGATACGCAGTATTTT

length: 16
D: .
V: TRBV4-2
J: TRBJ2-3
size: .
CDR3: CASSQEFWQAGDTQYF
DNA: TGTGCCAGCAGCCAAGAATTCTGGCAGGCAGGGGATACGCAGTATTTT

length: 15
D: .
V: TRBV5-1
J: TRBJ1-1
size: .
CDR3: CASSLGGHLGAEAFF
DNA: TGCGCCAGCAGCTTGGGGGGACATCTGGGCGCTGAAGCTTTCTTT

length: 16
D: TRBD1
V: TRBV29-1
J: TRBJ2-1
size: .
CDR3: CSVEEGTGDSYNEQFF
DNA: TGCAGCGTTGAAGAGGGGACAGGGGATTCCTACAATGAGCAGTTCTTC

length: 15
D: TRBD2
V: TRBV5-1
J: TRBJ2-7
size: .
CDR3: CASSPSGGGGGEQYF
DNA: TGCGCCAGCAGCCCAAGTGGGGGGGGAGGTGGCGAGCAGTACTTC

length: 15
D: .
V: TRBV5-6
J: TRBJ2-7
size: .
CDR3: CASSLPGTGPYEQYF
DNA: TGTGCCAGCAGCTTGCCGGGTACAGGACCCTACGAGCAGTACTTC

length: 15
D: TRBD1
V: TRBV9
J: TRBJ1-3
size: .
CDR3: CASSVAGGDGNTIYF
DNA: TGTGCCAGCAGCGTAGCAGGGGGCGATGGAAACACCATATATTTT

length: 13
D: .
V: TRBV10-3
J: TRBJ1-1
size: .
CDR3: CATSGVLGTEAFF
DNA: TGTGCCACCTCGGGAGTGCTGGGGACTGAAGCTTTCTTT

length: 14
D: .
V: TRBV2
J: TRBJ2-4
size: .
CDR3: CASGSGLAKNIQYF
DNA: TGTGCCAGCGGGAGCGGCTTAGCCAAAAACATTCAGTACTTC

length: 12
D: TRBD1
V: TRBV2
J: TRBJ2-3
size: .
CDR3: CASASRGRGQYF
DNA: TGTGCCAGCGCCTCCAGGGGGCGAGGGCAGTATTTT

length: 16
D: .
V: TRBV7-2
J: TRBJ2-3
size: .
CDR3: CASSLGIAVSTDTQYF
DNA: TGTGCCAGCAGCTTAGGGATAGCAGTTTCCACAGATACGCAGTATTTT

length: 15
D: .
V: TRBV28
J: TRBJ1-4
size: .
CDR3: CASNRFSVGNEKLFF
DNA: TGTGCCAGTAACAGGTTTTCGGTTGGTAATGAAAAACTGTTTTTT

length: 15
D: .
V: TRBV5-1
J: TRBJ1-1
size: .
CDR3: CASSLVGAANTEAFF
DNA: TGCGCCAGCAGCCTGGTTGGGGCGGCGAACACTGAAGCTTTCTTT

length: 17
D: .
V: TRBV7-3
J: TRBJ2-5
size: .
CDR3: CASSLFALTLKGETQYF
DNA: TGTGCCAGCAGCTTATTTGCTCTCACACTTAAGGGGGAGACCCAGTACTTC

length: 13
D: .
V: TRBV19
J: TRBJ1-1
size: .
CDR3: CASKKQQSPEAFF
DNA: TGTGCCAGTAAAAAACAGCAGTCCCCTGAAGCTTTCTTT

length: 16
D: TRBD2
V: TRBV27
J: TRBJ2-2
size: .
CDR3: CASSLFGGSFTGELFF
DNA: TGTGCCAGCAGTTTATTCGGGGGGTCATTCACCGGGGAGCTGTTTTTT

length: 18
D: .
V: TRBV5-4
J: TRBJ2-3
size: .
CDR3: CASSLGLSAAVSTDTQYF
DNA: TGTGCCAGCAGCTTGGGCTTATCCGCGGCCGTAAGCACAGATACGCAGTATTTT

length: 16
D: TRBD2
V: TRBV6-5
J: TRBJ2-1
size: .
CDR3: CASSYLAGDPYNEQFF
DNA: TGTGCCAGCAGTTACCTAGCGGGAGACCCTTACAATGAGCAGTTCTTC

length: 16
D: .
V: TRBV6-2/TRBV6-3
J: TRBJ1-4
size: .
CDR3: CASSFLTTATNEKLFF
DNA: TGTGCCAGCAGTTTCCTGACGACAGCAACTAATGAAAAACTGTTTTTT

length: 13
D: .
V: TRBV14
J: TRBJ1-2
size: .
CDR3: CASSLNRFSGYTF
DNA: TGTGCCAGCAGCCTTAACCGGTTTAGCGGCTACACCTTC

length: 15
D: TRBD1
V: TRBV19
J: TRBJ2-7
size: once
CDR3: CASSALGQGRNEQYF
DNA: TGTGCCAGTAGTGCCCTGGGACAGGGCAGGAACGAGCAGTACTTC

length: 12
D: .
V: TRBV11-2
J: TRBJ2-1
size: .
CDR3: CASSPTYNEQFF
DNA: TGTGCCAGCAGCCCTACGTACAATGAGCAGTTCTTC

length: 16
D: TRBD1
V: TRBV7-9
J: TRBJ1-1
size: .
CDR3: CASSNRDRIPNTEAFF
DNA: TGTGCCAGCAGCAACCGGGACAGGATACCGAACACTGAAGCTTTCTTT

length: 14
D: TRBD1
V: TRBV19
J: TRBJ1-1
size: .
CDR3: CASSVTGGEGTAFF
DNA: TGTGCCAGTAGTGTGACAGGGGGCGAAGGAACGGCTTTCTTT

length: 15
D: .
V: TRBV6-5
J: TRBJ2-7
size: .
CDR3: CASSRPFAAVYEQYF
DNA: TGTGCCAGCAGTCGGCCGTTTGCGGCCGTCTACGAGCAGTACTTC

length: 13
D: .
V: TRBV2
J: TRBJ2-7
size: once
CDR3: CASSESQGSEQYF
DNA: TGTGCCAGCAGTGAATCACAGGGTAGCGAGCAGTACTTC

length: 15
D: TRBD1
V: TRBV11-2
J: TRBJ1-6
size: .
CDR3: CASSWTGGWNSPLHF
DNA: TGTGCCAGCAGCTGGACAGGGGGCTGGAATTCACCCCTCCACTTT

length: 15
D: TRBD2
V: TRBV27
J: TRBJ2-7
size: .
CDR3: CASSTRLAGGREQYF
DNA: TGTGCCAGCAGTACCCGACTAGCGGGAGGGCGGGAGCAGTACTTC

length: 17
D: .
V: TRBV5-1
J: TRBJ2-1
size: .
CDR3: CASSPITAGSSYNEQFF
DNA: TGCGCCAGCAGTCCAATAACCGCCGGTAGCTCCTACAATGAGCAGTTCTTC

length: 14
D: TRBD2
V: TRBV7-9
J: TRBJ2-3
size: .
CDR3: CASSPGLAADTQYF
DNA: TGTGCCAGCAGCCCGGGACTAGCGGCAGATACGCAGTATTTT

length: 16
D: TRBD2
V: TRBV2
J: TRBJ2-4
size: .
CDR3: CASSEGGRAHKNIQYF
DNA: TGTGCCAGCAGTGAAGGCGGGAGGGCACACAAAAACATTCAGTACTTC

length: 14
D: .
V: TRBV5-4
J: TRBJ1-5
size: .
CDR3: CASSLGVDNQAQHF
DNA: TGTGCCAGCAGCTTGGGCGTGGACAATCAGGCCCAGCATTTT

length: 15
D: TRBD1
V: TRBV28
J: TRBJ2-5
size: .
CDR3: CASSNPGQGAGTQYF
DNA: TGTGCCAGCAGCAACCCGGGACAGGGGGCAGGGACCCAGTACTTC

length: 15
D: TRBD2
V: TRBV7-2
J: TRBJ2-1
size: few
CDR3: CASSLSLAGYNEQFF
DNA: TGTGCCAGCAGCTTATCCCTAGCGGGTTACAATGAGCAGTTCTTC

length: 16
D: TRBD2
V: TRBV5-1
J: TRBJ2-3
size: .
CDR3: CASSLSASGREDTQYF
DNA: TGCGCCAGCAGCTTGTCCGCTAGCGGGAGAGAAGATACGCAGTATTTT

length: 14
D: .
V: TRBV28
J: TRBJ2-3
size: .
CDR3: CASSTDSSTDTQYF
DNA: TGTGCCAGCAGCACCGACAGCAGCACAGATACGCAGTATTTT

length: 14
D: .
V: TRBV18
J: TRBJ1-5
size: .
CDR3: CASSPGPPGQPQHF
DNA: TGTGCCAGCTCACCCGGGCCACCGGGACAGCCCCAGCATTTT

length: 16
D: .
V: TRBV29-1
J: TRBJ1-1
size: .
CDR3: CSVEDLRARGSTEAFF
DNA: TGCAGCGTTGAAGATCTTAGGGCCAGGGGATCAACTGAAGCTTTCTTT